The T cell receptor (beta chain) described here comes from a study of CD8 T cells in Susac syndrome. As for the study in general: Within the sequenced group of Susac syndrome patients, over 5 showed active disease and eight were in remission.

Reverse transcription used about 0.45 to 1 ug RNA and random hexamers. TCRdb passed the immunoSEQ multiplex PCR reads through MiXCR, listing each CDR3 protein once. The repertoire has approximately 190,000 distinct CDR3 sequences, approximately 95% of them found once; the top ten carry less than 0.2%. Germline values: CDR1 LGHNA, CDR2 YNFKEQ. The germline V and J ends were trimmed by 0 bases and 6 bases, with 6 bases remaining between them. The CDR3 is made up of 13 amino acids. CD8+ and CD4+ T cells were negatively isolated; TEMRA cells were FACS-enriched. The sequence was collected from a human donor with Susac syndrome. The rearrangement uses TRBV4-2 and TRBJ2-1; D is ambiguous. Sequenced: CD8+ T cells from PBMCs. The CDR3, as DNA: TGTGCCAGCAGCCAAGATAGGAGCAATGAGCAGTTCTTC. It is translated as CASSQDRSNEQFF.